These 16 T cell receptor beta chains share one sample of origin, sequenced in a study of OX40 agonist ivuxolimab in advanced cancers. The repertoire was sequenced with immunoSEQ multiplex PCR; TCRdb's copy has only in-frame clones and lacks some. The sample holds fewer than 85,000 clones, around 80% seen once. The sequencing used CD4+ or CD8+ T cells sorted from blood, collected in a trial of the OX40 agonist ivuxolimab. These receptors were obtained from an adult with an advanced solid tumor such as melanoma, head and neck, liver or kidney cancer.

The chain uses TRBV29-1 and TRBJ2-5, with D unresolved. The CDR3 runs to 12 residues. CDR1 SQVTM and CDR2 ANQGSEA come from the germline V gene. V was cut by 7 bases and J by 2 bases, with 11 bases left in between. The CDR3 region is CSAVTPQETQYF. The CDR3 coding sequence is TGCAGCGCTGTGACGCCACAAGAGACCCAGTACTTC.

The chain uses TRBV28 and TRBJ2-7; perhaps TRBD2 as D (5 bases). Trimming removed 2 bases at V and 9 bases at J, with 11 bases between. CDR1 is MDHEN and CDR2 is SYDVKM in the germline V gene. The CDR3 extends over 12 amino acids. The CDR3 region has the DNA TGTGCCAGCAGTTTACGCCAAGCGGCGCAGTACTTC. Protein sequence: CASSLRQAAQYF.

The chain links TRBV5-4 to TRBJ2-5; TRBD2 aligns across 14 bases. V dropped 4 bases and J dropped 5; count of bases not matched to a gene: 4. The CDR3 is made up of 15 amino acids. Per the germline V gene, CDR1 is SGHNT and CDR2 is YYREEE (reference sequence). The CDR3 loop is CASSLRLAGGETQYF. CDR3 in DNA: TGTGCCAGCAGCCTGCGACTAGCGGGGGGGGAGACCCAGTACTTC.

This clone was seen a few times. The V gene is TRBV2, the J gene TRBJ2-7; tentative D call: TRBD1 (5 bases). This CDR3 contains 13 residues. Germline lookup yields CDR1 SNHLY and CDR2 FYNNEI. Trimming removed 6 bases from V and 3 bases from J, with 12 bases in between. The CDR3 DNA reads TGTGCCAGCAGCCCGGCTAGGGGCTACGAGCAGTACGTC. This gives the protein CASSPARGYEQYV.

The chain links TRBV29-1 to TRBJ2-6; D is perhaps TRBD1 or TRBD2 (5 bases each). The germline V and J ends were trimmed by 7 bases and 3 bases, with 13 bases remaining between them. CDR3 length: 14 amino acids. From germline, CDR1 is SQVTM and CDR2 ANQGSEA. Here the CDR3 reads CSAREGVGANVLTF. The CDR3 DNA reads TGCAGCGCCCGGGAAGGGGTTGGGGCCAACGTCCTGACTTTC.

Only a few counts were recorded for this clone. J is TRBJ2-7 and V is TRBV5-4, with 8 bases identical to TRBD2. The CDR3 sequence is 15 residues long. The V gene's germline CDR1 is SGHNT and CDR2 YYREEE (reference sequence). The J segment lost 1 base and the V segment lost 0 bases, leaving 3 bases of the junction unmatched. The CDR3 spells CASSLEGLESYEQYF. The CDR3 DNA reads TGTGCCAGCAGCTTGGAGGGACTAGAATCCTACGAGCAGTACTTC.

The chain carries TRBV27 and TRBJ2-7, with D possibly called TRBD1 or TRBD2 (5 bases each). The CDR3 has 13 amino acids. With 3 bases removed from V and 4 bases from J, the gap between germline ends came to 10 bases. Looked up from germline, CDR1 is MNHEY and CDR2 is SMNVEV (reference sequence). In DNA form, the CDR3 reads TGTGCCAGCAGTTTCTCCAGGGAGTACGAGCAGTACTTC. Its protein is CASSFSREYEQYF.

CDR3 in amino acids: CSVEFNSRPGELFF. The CDR3 coding sequence is TGCAGCGTTGAATTTAACAGTCGGCCCGGGGAGCTGTTTTTT. This sequence joins TRBV29-1 and TRBJ2-2; D is unresolved. The germline V and J ends were trimmed by 2 bases and 6 bases, with 13 bases remaining between them. The length of the CDR3 is 14 residues. CDR1 and CDR2 from the germline V gene are SQVTM and ANQGSEA.

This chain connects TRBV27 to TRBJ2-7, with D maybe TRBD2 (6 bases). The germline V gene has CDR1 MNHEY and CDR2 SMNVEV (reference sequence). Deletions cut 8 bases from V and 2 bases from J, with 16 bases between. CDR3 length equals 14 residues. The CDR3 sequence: CASSAGGLTYEQYF. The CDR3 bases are TGTGCCAGCTCCGCCGGGGGTTTAACCTACGAGCAGTACTTC.

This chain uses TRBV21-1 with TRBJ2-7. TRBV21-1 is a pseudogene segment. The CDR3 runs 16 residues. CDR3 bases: TGTGCCAGCAGCAAAGCAGGGAAGAACAGACCCTACGAGCAGTACGTC. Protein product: CASSKAGKNRPYEQYV.

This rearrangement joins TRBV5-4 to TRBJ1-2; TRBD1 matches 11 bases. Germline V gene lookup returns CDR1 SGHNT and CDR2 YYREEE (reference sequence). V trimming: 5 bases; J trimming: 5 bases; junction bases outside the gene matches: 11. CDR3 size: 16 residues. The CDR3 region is CASSRTGGSVQYGYTF. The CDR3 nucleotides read TGTGCCAGCAGTCGGACAGGGGGCAGCGTACAGTATGGCTACACCTTC. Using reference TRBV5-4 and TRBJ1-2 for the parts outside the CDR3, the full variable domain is ETGVTQSPTHLIKTRGQQVTLRCSSQSGHNTVSWYQQALGQGPQFIFQYYREEENGRGNFPPRFSGLQFPNYSSELNVNALELDDSALYLCASSRTGGSVQYGYTFGSGTRLTVV.

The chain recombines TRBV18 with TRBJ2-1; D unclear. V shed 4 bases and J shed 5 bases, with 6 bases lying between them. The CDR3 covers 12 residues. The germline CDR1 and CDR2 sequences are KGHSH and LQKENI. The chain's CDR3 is CASSLKNNEQFF. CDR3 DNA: TGTGCCAGCTCACTTAAAAACAATGAGCAGTTCTTC.

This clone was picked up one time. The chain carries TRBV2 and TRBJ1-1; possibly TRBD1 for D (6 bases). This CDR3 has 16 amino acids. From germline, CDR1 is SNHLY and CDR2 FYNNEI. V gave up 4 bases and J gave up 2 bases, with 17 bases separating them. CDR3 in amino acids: CASSGGRGQSNTEAFF. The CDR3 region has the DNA TGTGCCAGCAGTGGAGGCCGGGGGCAGAGTAACACTGAAGCTTTCTTT. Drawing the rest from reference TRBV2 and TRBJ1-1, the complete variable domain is EPEVTQTPSHQVTQMGQEVILRCVPISNHLYFYWYRQILGQKVEFLVSFYNNEISEKSEIFDDQFSVERPDGSNFTLKIRSTKLEDSAMYFCASSGGRGQSNTEAFFGQGTRLTVV.

CDR3 nucleotides: TGTGCCAGCAGGGCGGGCACGAGCTCTGGAAACACCATATATTTT. It encodes CASRAGTSSGNTIYF. The chain employs TRBV6-6 and TRBJ1-3; D remains unclear. Trimming took 6 bases from V and 0 from J, leaving 12 bases between them. CDR1 and CDR2 from the germline V gene are MNHNY and SVGAGI (reference sequence). This CDR3 is 15 amino acids long.

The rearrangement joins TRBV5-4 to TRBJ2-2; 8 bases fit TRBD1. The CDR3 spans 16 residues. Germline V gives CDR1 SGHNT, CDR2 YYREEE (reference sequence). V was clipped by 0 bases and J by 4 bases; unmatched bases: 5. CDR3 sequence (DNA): TGTGCCAGCAGCTTGGGGAAGGACAGGGTCACCGGGGAGCTGTTTTTT. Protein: CASSLGKDRVTGELFF.

CDR3 residues: CASSPRTGRYGYTF. The DNA of the CDR3 is TGTGCCAGCAGCCCGAGGACAGGGAGGTATGGCTACACCTTC. This chain uses TRBV9 with TRBJ1-2, with 8 bases aligning to TRBD1. Germline assignment: CDR1 SGDLS and CDR2 YYNGEE. The CDR3 contains 14 residues. V lost 4 bases to trimming and J lost 5 bases; unmatched junction nucleotides: 7.